The sequence of this T cell receptor beta chain was determined in a study of lymphopenia after photon versus proton radiotherapy. The study, taken as a whole, reports: Relative stability marked proton patients; photon patients lost diversity and naive cells. After the lymphocyte nadir, photon-treated repertoires showed oligoclonal expansion, especially of CD8+ Temra cells. In patients who died, overall survival fell as post-nadir TCR diversity dropped more. Only patients who died were analyzed for survival; proton advantage is unproven.

Libraries were prepared by immunoSEQ multiplex PCR; TCRdb keeps only in-frame clonotypes and omits some of them. The sample lists around 150,000 clones; approximately 86% were seen once. The length of the CDR3 is 11 residues. With 10 bases clipped from V and 8 bases from J, the junction kept 4 bases outside the gene matches. From germline, CDR1 is MDHEN and CDR2 SYDVKM. As regards this clone: Its specificity is unknown.

This material consisted of peripheral blood, taken from a patient treated with photon-based radiotherapy. The V call is TRBV28, the J call TRBJ1-2; TRBD1 aligns across 10 bases. This sequence originates from a man aged 50 to 59 with gastric cancer. The chain's CDR3 is CATGQGNGYTF. The CDR3 DNA sequence: TGTGCCACGGGACAGGGGAACGGCTACACCTTC.